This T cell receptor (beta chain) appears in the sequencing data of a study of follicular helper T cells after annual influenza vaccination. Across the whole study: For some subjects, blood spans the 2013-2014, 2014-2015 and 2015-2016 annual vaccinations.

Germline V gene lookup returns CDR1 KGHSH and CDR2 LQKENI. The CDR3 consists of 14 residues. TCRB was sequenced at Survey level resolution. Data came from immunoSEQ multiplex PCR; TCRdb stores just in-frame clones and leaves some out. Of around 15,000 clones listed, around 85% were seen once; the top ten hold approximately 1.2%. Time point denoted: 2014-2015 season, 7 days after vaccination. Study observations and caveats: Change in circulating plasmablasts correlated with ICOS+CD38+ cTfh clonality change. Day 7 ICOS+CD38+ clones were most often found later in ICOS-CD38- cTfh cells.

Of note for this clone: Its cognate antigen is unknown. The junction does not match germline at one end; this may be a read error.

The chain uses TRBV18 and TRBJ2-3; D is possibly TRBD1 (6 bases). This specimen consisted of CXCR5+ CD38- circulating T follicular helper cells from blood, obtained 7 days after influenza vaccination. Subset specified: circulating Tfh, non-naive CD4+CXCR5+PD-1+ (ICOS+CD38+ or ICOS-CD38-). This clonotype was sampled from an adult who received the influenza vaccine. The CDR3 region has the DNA TGTACCAGCTCACCTGGACAGATCACAGATACGCAGTATTTT. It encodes CTSSPGQITDTQYF.